These T cell receptor beta chains were read from a single sample in a study of blood T cell repertoires in COVID-19. Method: immunoSEQ multiplex PCR; TCRdb's copy keeps in-frame clones and lacks some. The sample shows some 110,000 clones, 82% of them seen only once. The sample consisted of peripheral blood. The receptors were gathered from a woman aged 65 to 85 with acute or convalescent COVID-19. CDR3s include the opening cysteine and the closing phenylalanine or tryptophan. Each record gives: clone size, V gene, D gene, J gene, CDR3 protein, CDR3 DNA. The D gene is left open where the match is weak. Where a row states a size, it is once, few, many or the class of an expanded clone; other rows omit it.

abundance: -
v_gene: TRBV4-3
d_gene: TRBD2
j_gene: TRBJ2-3
CDR3aa: CASSHQTSGVRDTQYF
CDR3nt: TGCGCCAGCAGCCACCAGACTAGCGGGGTAAGAGATACGCAGTATTTT

abundance: once
v_gene: TRBV7-7
d_gene: TRBD1
j_gene: TRBJ2-5
CDR3aa: CASSLSRTGPGHF
CDR3nt: TGTGCCAGCAGCCTCAGCCGGACAGGCCCCGGTCACTTC

abundance: -
v_gene: TRBV5-1
d_gene: -
j_gene: TRBJ1-6
CDR3aa: CASRTDSDSPLHF
CDR3nt: TGCGCCAGCAGGACGGACAGCGATTCACCCCTCCACTTT

abundance: -
v_gene: TRBV27
d_gene: -
j_gene: TRBJ2-3
CDR3aa: CASSPTGRGTDTQYF
CDR3nt: TGTGCCAGCAGTCCTACGGGTCGAGGCACAGATACGCAGTATTTT

abundance: -
v_gene: TRBV7-2
d_gene: TRBD1
j_gene: TRBJ2-1
CDR3aa: CASSSGQGMWNEQFF
CDR3nt: TGTGCCAGCAGCTCGGGACAGGGTATGTGGAATGAGCAGTTCTTC

abundance: few
v_gene: TRBV3-1/TRBV3-2
d_gene: TRBD2
j_gene: TRBJ2-5
CDR3aa: CASNPSGGAGETQYF
CDR3nt: TGTGCCAGCAATCCTAGCGGGGGGGCCGGGGAGACCCAGTACTTC

abundance: -
v_gene: TRBV6-5
d_gene: TRBD2
j_gene: TRBJ2-3
CDR3aa: CASSLGGRRTDTQYF
CDR3nt: TGTGCCAGCAGTTTGGGGGGGAGGCGCACAGATACGCAGTATTTT

abundance: -
v_gene: TRBV5-6
d_gene: -
j_gene: TRBJ1-1
CDR3aa: CASSLGLEDTEAFF
CDR3nt: TGTGCCAGCAGCTTGGGACTCGAGGACACTGAAGCTTTCTTT

abundance: -
v_gene: TRBV12-3/TRBV12-4
d_gene: TRBD1
j_gene: TRBJ2-5
CDR3aa: CASKGQKETQYF
CDR3nt: TGTGCCAGTAAGGGACAGAAAGAGACCCAGTACTTC

abundance: -
v_gene: TRBV5-1
d_gene: -
j_gene: TRBJ2-5
CDR3aa: CASRMGNRGTQYF
CDR3nt: TGCGCCAGCAGAATGGGGAACCGGGGGACCCAGTACTTC

abundance: once
v_gene: TRBV5-1
d_gene: TRBD1
j_gene: TRBJ1-2
CDR3aa: CASRDQGADYGYTF
CDR3nt: TGCGCCAGCAGGGATCAGGGGGCGGACTATGGCTACACCTTC